A single sample is the source of the 10 T cell receptor beta chains below, sequenced in a study of cytotoxic CD8 clonotypes in ibrutinib-treated CLL. The assay was immunoSEQ multiplex PCR, and TCRdb's table has in-frame clones only and misses some. The sample holds roughly 160,000 clones, 81% seen once. Specimen: PBMCs, collected after 12 months of ibrutinib treatment. The source of these receptors is a human donor with chronic lymphocytic leukemia.

About this clone itself: Additional DNA sequences in this sample encode the identical CDR3. The V gene is TRBV4-3, the J gene TRBJ1-1; TRBD1 agrees at 8 bases. Germline-derived CDR1 and CDR2 are LGHNA and YSLEER. J was trimmed by 4 bases and V by 4 bases; bases with no gene match: 2. This CDR3 is 13 amino acids long. The CDR3 nucleotides are TGCGCCAGCAGCCTTACAGGGGGCACTGAAGCTTTCTTT. Amino acid sequence: CASSLTGGTEAFF.

V gene TRBV28 combines with J gene TRBJ2-3, with 9 bases fitting TRBD2. This CDR3 is built from 16 residues. CDR1 MDHEN and CDR2 SYDVKM come from the germline V gene. V trimming: 3 bases; J trimming: 3 bases; junction bases outside the gene matches: 7. CDR3 region: CASSLYELAGTDTQYF. CDR3 nucleotide sequence: TGTGCCAGCAGTTTGTACGAACTAGCGGGTACAGATACGCAGTATTTT.

The rearrangement uses TRBV5-1 and TRBJ2-1; D gene unclear. V lost 1 base and J lost 8, with 7 bases in between. The CDR3 is made up of 12 amino acids. CDR1 and CDR2 from the germline V gene are SGHRS and YFSETQ. Here the CDR3 reads CASSLWSYEQFF. The CDR3 DNA follows: TGCGCCAGCAGCTTGTGGTCCTATGAGCAGTTCTTC.

V is TRBV18 and J is TRBJ1-5, with D unclear. This CDR3 contains 14 residues. Germline assignment: CDR1 KGHSH and CDR2 LQKENI. Trimming shortened V by 3 bases and J by 1 base, and 7 bases separated the two germline ends. CDR3 coding DNA: TGTGCCAGCTCACCTATACCCAGCAATCAGCCCCAGCATTTT. Amino acid sequence: CASSPIPSNQPQHF.

J is TRBJ2-7 and V is TRBV7-2; TRBD2 might be the D (6 bases). Per germline, CDR1 SGHTA and CDR2 FQGNSA. CDR3 length equals 13 residues. Trimming left V 5 bases short and J 1 base short, with 9 bases between. The CDR3, as DNA: TGTGCCAGCAGCCGGACTATGTCCTACGAGCAGTACTTC. Translated, it gives CASSRTMSYEQYF.

This clone was seen just once. The CDR3 is CASRTGMNTEAFF. CDR3 DNA sequence: TGTGCCAGCAGAACAGGTATGAACACTGAAGCTTTCTTT. The gene calls are TRBV6-5 and TRBJ1-1; possible D gene TRBD1, 5 bases. The V end lost 6 bases, the J end lost 0 bases, and 8 bases lay between the germline ends. The CDR3 contains 13 residues. Germline CDR1 is MNHEY and CDR2 is SVGAGI.

V gene TRBV5-6 combines with J gene TRBJ2-1; D remains ambiguous. This CDR3 spans 11 amino acids. The V gene lost 7 bases and the J gene lost 12 bases, with 14 bases spanning the gap. CDR1 SGHDT and CDR2 YYEEEE come from the germline V gene. The CDR3 region is CASHSRAGQFF. CDR3 bases: TGTGCCAGCCATTCTAGGGCAGGGCAGTTCTTC.

The gene calls are TRBV6-5 and TRBJ1-3; maybe TRBD1 (6 bases). The CDR3 loop spans 14 amino acids. Germline CDR1 reads MNHEY; CDR2 reads SVGAGI. V was shortened by 7 bases and J by 4 bases, with 14 bases between the two germline ends. The CDR3 loop reads CASNPTGLGNTIYF. As DNA, the CDR3 is TGTGCCAGCAACCCAACAGGGTTGGGAAACACCATATATTTT.

The rearrangement joins TRBV28 to TRBJ2-7; maybe TRBD1 (5 bases). The CDR3 is 14 amino acids. Germline CDR1 MDHEN, CDR2 SYDVKM. Between the trimmed V and J ends, which lost 8 bases and 0 bases, there was a span of 14 bases. CDR3 DNA: TGTGCCAGCCCCCCCCCAGGGCTCTCCTACGAGCAGTACTTC. It codes for CASPPPGLSYEQYF.

The V and J genes are TRBV29-1 and TRBJ2-3; D gene ambiguous. This CDR3 region has 15 residues. From germline, CDR1 is SQVTM and CDR2 ANQGSEA. With 3 bases removed from V and 0 bases from J, the gap between germline ends came to 13 bases. The CDR3 bases are TGCAGCGTTGACCCTGAAATCTTAAGCACAGATACGCAGTATTTT. It codes for CSVDPEILSTDTQYF.